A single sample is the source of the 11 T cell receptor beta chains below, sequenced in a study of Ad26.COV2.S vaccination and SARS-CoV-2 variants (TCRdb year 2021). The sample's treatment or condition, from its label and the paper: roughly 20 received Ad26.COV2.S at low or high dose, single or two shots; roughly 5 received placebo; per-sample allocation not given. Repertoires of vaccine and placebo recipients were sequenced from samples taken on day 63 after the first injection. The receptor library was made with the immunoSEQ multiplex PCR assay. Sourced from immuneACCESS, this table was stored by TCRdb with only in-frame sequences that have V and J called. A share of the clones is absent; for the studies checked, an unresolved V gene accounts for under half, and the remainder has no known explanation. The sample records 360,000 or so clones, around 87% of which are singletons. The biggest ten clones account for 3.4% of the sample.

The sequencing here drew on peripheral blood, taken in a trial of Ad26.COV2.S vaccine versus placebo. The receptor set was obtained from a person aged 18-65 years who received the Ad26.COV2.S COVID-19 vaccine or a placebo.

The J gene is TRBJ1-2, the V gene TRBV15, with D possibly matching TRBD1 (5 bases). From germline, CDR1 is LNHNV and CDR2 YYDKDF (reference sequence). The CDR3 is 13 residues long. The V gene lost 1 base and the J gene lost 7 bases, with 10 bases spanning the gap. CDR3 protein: CATSRGQGRGYTF. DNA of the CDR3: TGTGCCACCAGCAGAGGCCAGGGACGTGGCTACACCTTC.

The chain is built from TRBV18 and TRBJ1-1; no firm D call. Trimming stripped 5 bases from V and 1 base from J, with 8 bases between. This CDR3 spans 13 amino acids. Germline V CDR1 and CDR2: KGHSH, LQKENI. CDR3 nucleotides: TGTGCCAGCTCAACCGGCGGGAACACTGAAGCTTTCTTT. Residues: CASSTGGNTEAFF. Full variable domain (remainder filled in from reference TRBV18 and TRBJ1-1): NAGVMQNPRHLVRRRGQEARLRCSPMKGHSHVYWYRQLPEEGLKFMVYLQKENIIDESGMPKERFSAEFPKEGPSILRIQQVVRGDSAAYFCASSTGGNTEAFFGQGTRLTVV.

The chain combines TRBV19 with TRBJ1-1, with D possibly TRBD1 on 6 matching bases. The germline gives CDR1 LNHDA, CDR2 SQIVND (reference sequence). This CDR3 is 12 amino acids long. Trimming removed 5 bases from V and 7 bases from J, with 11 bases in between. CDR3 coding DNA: TGTGCCAGTAGTCCCCGGGGGCTTGAAGCTTTCTTT. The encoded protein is CASSPRGLEAFF.

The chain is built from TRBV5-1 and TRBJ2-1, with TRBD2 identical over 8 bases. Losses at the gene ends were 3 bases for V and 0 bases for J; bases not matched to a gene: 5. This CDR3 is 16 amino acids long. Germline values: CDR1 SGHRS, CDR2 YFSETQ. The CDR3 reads CASSSSGTSSYNEQFF. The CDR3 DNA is TGCGCCAGCAGCTCGTCCGGGACTAGCTCCTACAATGAGCAGTTCTTC.

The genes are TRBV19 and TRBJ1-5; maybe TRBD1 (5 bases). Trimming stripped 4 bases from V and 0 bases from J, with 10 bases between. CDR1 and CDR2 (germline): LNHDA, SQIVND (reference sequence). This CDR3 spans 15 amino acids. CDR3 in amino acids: CASSRRGNSNQPQHF. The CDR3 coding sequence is TGTGCCAGTAGTAGACGGGGGAATAGCAATCAGCCCCAGCATTTT.

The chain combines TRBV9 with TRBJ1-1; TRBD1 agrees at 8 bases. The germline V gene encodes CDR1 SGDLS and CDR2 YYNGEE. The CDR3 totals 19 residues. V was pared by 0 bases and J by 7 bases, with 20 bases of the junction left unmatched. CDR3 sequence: CASSVATGEDRVDPVEAFF. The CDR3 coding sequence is TGTGCCAGCAGCGTAGCTACGGGTGAGGACAGGGTGGACCCGGTTGAAGCTTTCTTT.

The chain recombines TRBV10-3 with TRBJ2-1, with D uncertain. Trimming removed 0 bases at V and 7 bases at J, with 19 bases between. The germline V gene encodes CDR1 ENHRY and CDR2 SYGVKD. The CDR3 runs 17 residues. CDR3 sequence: CAISESMSSRLGNEQFF. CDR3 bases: TGTGCCATCAGTGAGTCGATGAGTTCTAGACTGGGGAATGAGCAGTTCTTC.

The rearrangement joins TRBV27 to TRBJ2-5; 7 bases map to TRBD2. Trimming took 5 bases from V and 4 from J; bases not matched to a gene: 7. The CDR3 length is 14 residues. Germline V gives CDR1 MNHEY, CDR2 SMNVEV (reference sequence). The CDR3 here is CASSLGGVAETQYF. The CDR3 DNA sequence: TGTGCCAGCAGTCTGGGGGGGGTCGCAGAGACCCAGTACTTC.

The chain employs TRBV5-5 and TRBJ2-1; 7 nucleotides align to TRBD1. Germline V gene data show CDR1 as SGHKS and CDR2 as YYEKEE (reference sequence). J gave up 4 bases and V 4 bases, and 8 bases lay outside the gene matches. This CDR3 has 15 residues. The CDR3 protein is CASSAHRGTYNEQFF. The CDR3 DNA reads TGTGCCAGCAGCGCGCACAGGGGAACGTACAATGAGCAGTTCTTC.

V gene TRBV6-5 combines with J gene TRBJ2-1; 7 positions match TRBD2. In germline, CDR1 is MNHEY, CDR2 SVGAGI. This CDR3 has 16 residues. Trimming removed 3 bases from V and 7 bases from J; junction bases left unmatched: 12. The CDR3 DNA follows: TGTGCCAGCAGTTATGCCGGGACCCAGGGAGGGAATGAGCAGTTCTTC. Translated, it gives CASSYAGTQGGNEQFF.

The CDR3 reads CASRGPASTDTQYF. CDR3 nucleotide sequence: TGTGCCAGCAGGGGACCGGCTAGCACAGATACGCAGTATTTT. The rearrangement links TRBV7-3 to TRBJ2-3; D may match TRBD1 or TRBD2 (5 bases each). CDR3 length: 14 residues. The germline V gene has CDR1 SGHTA and CDR2 FQGTGA. With 6 bases removed from V and 0 bases from J, the gap between germline ends came to 10 bases.